These T cell receptor beta chains were read from a single sample in a study of blood T cells in healthy people across ages. In TCRdb, the 5' RACE reads were re-called with MiXCR into one record per CDR3 protein. The data contain 700,000 to 950,000 distinct CDR3 sequences, roughly two fifths of them singletons. The sample consisted of blood. The receptor source for this set is a woman aged 60-70 years in good health. The CDR3 runs from the conserved cysteine through the conserved F or W. The D gene is left open where the match is weak. Only part of the rows carry a size: once, few, many, or a class if the clone is expanded.

cdr3_length: 15
v_call: TRBV21-1
j_call: TRBJ2-3
d_call: -
clone_size: -
cdr3_aa: CASSKLNIGTDTQYF
cdr3_nt: TGTGCCAGCAGCAAACTGAATATAGGCACAGATACGCAGTATTTT

cdr3_length: 15
v_call: TRBV10-3
j_call: TRBJ2-4
d_call: TRBD2
clone_size: many
cdr3_aa: CATEAGDLAKNIQYF
cdr3_nt: TGTGCCACCGAAGCGGGGGACTTGGCCAAAAACATTCAGTACTTC

cdr3_length: 15
v_call: TRBV12-3/TRBV12-4
j_call: TRBJ2-7
d_call: -
clone_size: many
cdr3_aa: CASSPLGGPSYEQYF
cdr3_nt: TGTGCCAGCAGTCCGCTCGGGGGCCCCTCCTACGAGCAGTACTTC

cdr3_length: 16
v_call: TRBV9
j_call: TRBJ2-3
d_call: TRBD2
clone_size: -
cdr3_aa: CASSESGGGGTDTQYF
cdr3_nt: TGTGCCAGCAGCGAGTCGGGCGGGGGAGGCACAGATACGCAGTATTTT

cdr3_length: 17
v_call: TRBV5-6
j_call: TRBJ2-1
d_call: TRBD2
clone_size: -
cdr3_aa: CASSLVPGLAAYNEQFF
cdr3_nt: TGTGCCAGCAGCTTGGTACCGGGACTAGCGGCCTACAATGAGCAGTTCTTC

cdr3_length: 15
v_call: TRBV20-1
j_call: TRBJ2-3
d_call: TRBD2
clone_size: few
cdr3_aa: CSAAFQRGSTDTQYF
cdr3_nt: TGCAGTGCTGCCTTCCAGCGGGGAAGCACAGATACGCAGTATTTT

cdr3_length: 17
v_call: TRBV7-9
j_call: TRBJ2-5
d_call: -
clone_size: few
cdr3_aa: CASSFSMNPGSQETQYF
cdr3_nt: TGTGCCAGCAGCTTTTCTATGAACCCCGGGAGCCAAGAGACCCAGTACTTC

cdr3_length: 14
v_call: TRBV6-1
j_call: TRBJ2-1
d_call: TRBD2
clone_size: few
cdr3_aa: CASSGTSGGSEQFF
cdr3_nt: TGTGCCAGCAGTGGAACTAGCGGGGGGAGTGAGCAGTTCTTC

cdr3_length: 16
v_call: TRBV7-9
j_call: TRBJ2-3
d_call: TRBD1
clone_size: few
cdr3_aa: CASSFGQGAGTDTQYF
cdr3_nt: TGTGCCAGCAGCTTTGGTCAGGGGGCGGGCACAGATACGCAGTATTTT

cdr3_length: 15
v_call: TRBV20-1
j_call: TRBJ2-1
d_call: TRBD2
clone_size: -
cdr3_aa: CSARKASGKDNEQFF
cdr3_nt: TGCAGTGCTAGAAAGGCTAGCGGGAAGGACAATGAGCAGTTCTTC

cdr3_length: 15
v_call: TRBV7-9
j_call: TRBJ2-1
d_call: -
clone_size: -
cdr3_aa: CASSLTLAGYNEQFF
cdr3_nt: TGTGCCAGCAGCTTAACTTTAGCAGGGTACAATGAGCAGTTCTTC

cdr3_length: 16
v_call: TRBV9
j_call: TRBJ2-5
d_call: TRBD2
clone_size: -
cdr3_aa: CASSVVRGGPSNEQYF
cdr3_nt: TGTGCCAGCAGCGTAGTTCGGGGGGGGCCCAGTAATGAGCAGTACTTC

cdr3_length: 15
v_call: TRBV5-1
j_call: TRBJ1-1
d_call: -
clone_size: -
cdr3_aa: CASSLVAGGYTEAFF
cdr3_nt: TGCGCCAGCAGCTTGGTGGCAGGCGGGTACACTGAAGCTTTCTTT

cdr3_length: 15
v_call: TRBV15
j_call: TRBJ1-5
d_call: TRBD1
clone_size: few
cdr3_aa: CATSPQTGGYQPQHF
cdr3_nt: TGTGCCACCAGCCCACAGACAGGGGGCTATCAGCCCCAGCATTTT

cdr3_length: 18
v_call: TRBV4-2
j_call: TRBJ2-5
d_call: TRBD2
clone_size: -
cdr3_aa: CASSQGAGLVPDQETLFF
cdr3_nt: TGTGCCAGCAGCCAAGGTGCGGGACTAGTGCCGGACCAAGAGACCCTGTTCTTC

cdr3_length: 14
v_call: TRBV6-6
j_call: TRBJ2-7
d_call: -
clone_size: -
cdr3_aa: CARANRDGPYEQYF
cdr3_nt: TGTGCCAGAGCCAACCGGGACGGACCCTACGAGCAGTACTTC

cdr3_length: 14
v_call: TRBV4-2
j_call: TRBJ2-5
d_call: -
clone_size: many
cdr3_aa: CASSLGAGSETQYF
cdr3_nt: TGTGCCAGCAGCCTTGGTGCGGGGTCGGAGACCCAGTACTTC

cdr3_length: 14
v_call: TRBV12-3/TRBV12-4
j_call: TRBJ2-1
d_call: -
clone_size: -
cdr3_aa: CASSYGQINNEQFF
cdr3_nt: TGTGCCAGCAGTTACGGACAGATAAACAATGAGCAGTTCTTC

cdr3_length: 14
v_call: TRBV6-2/TRBV6-3
j_call: TRBJ2-5
d_call: -
clone_size: once
cdr3_aa: CASSDSAVQETQYF
cdr3_nt: TGTGCCAGCAGTGACTCGGCGGTCCAAGAGACCCAGTACTTC

cdr3_length: 13
v_call: TRBV29-1
j_call: TRBJ1-5
d_call: -
clone_size: few
cdr3_aa: CSVEEVRDQPQHF
cdr3_nt: TGCAGCGTTGAAGAGGTTAGGGATCAGCCCCAGCATTTT

cdr3_length: 17
v_call: TRBV29-1
j_call: TRBJ1-3
d_call: -
clone_size: -
cdr3_aa: CSVGDLRDRYSGNTIYF
cdr3_nt: TGCAGCGTTGGAGATCTGAGGGACCGCTACTCTGGGAACACCATATATTTT

cdr3_length: 16
v_call: TRBV29-1
j_call: TRBJ2-3
d_call: TRBD2
clone_size: -
cdr3_aa: CSVAFTAGVSTDTQYF
cdr3_nt: TGCAGCGTTGCTTTTACAGCGGGAGTTAGCACAGATACGCAGTATTTT

cdr3_length: 14
v_call: TRBV7-9
j_call: TRBJ2-5
d_call: -
clone_size: -
cdr3_aa: CASSLLGRREAQYF
cdr3_nt: TGTGCCAGCAGCCTACTAGGGCGAAGAGAGGCCCAGTACTTC

cdr3_length: 20
v_call: TRBV10-2
j_call: TRBJ2-6
d_call: TRBD2
clone_size: -
cdr3_aa: CASSESKGLAGGSGANVLTF
cdr3_nt: TGCGCCAGCAGTGAGTCGAAGGGACTAGCGGGGGGCTCTGGGGCCAACGTCCTGACTTTC

cdr3_length: 14
v_call: TRBV27
j_call: TRBJ2-1
d_call: -
clone_size: few
cdr3_aa: CASRKMGVRNEQFF
cdr3_nt: TGTGCCAGCAGGAAGATGGGGGTCCGCAATGAGCAGTTCTTC

cdr3_length: 13
v_call: TRBV12-3/TRBV12-4
j_call: TRBJ1-1
d_call: -
clone_size: few
cdr3_aa: CASRPTVNTEAFF
cdr3_nt: TGTGCCAGCAGACCTACAGTGAACACTGAAGCTTTCTTT

cdr3_length: 18
v_call: TRBV7-3
j_call: TRBJ2-5
d_call: TRBD2
clone_size: few
cdr3_aa: CASSLRGGSGGAQETQYF
cdr3_nt: TGTGCCAGCAGCTTAAGGGGGGGTAGCGGGGGAGCACAAGAGACCCAGTACTTC

cdr3_length: 13
v_call: TRBV29-1
j_call: TRBJ2-5
d_call: -
clone_size: once
cdr3_aa: CSVARDRQETQYF
cdr3_nt: TGCAGCGTTGCCAGAGACAGGCAAGAGACCCAGTACTTC

cdr3_length: 18
v_call: TRBV9
j_call: TRBJ2-1
d_call: -
clone_size: -
cdr3_aa: CASSRLSGTTSSYNEQFF
cdr3_nt: TGTGCCAGCAGCAGACTATCCGGGACGACGAGCTCCTACAATGAGCAGTTCTTC

cdr3_length: 13
v_call: TRBV29-1
j_call: TRBJ1-4
d_call: -
clone_size: -
cdr3_aa: CSVTGTTNEKLFF
cdr3_nt: TGCAGCGTTACCGGGACGACTAATGAAAAACTGTTTTTT

cdr3_length: 19
v_call: TRBV6-5
j_call: TRBJ2-7
d_call: TRBD2
clone_size: few
cdr3_aa: CASSYTSPGLAGGPYEQYF
cdr3_nt: TGTGCCAGCAGTTACACCTCCCCGGGACTAGCGGGGGGCCCCTACGAGCAGTACTTC

cdr3_length: 13
v_call: TRBV6-4
j_call: TRBJ2-3
d_call: TRBD1
clone_size: many
cdr3_aa: CASGDRGTDTQYF
cdr3_nt: TGTGCCAGCGGGGACAGGGGCACAGATACGCAGTATTTT

cdr3_length: 16
v_call: TRBV6-1
j_call: TRBJ1-2
d_call: -
clone_size: -
cdr3_aa: CASSEGPLPGNYGYTF
cdr3_nt: TGTGCCAGCAGTGAAGGCCCCCTGCCCGGTAACTACGGCTACACCTTC

cdr3_length: 15
v_call: TRBV3-1
j_call: TRBJ2-7
d_call: -
clone_size: once
cdr3_aa: CASSLLALGPYEQYF
cdr3_nt: TGTGCCAGCAGCCTCTTAGCTCTGGGGCCCTACGAGCAGTACTTC

cdr3_length: 15
v_call: TRBV3-1
j_call: TRBJ2-1
d_call: TRBD2
clone_size: few
cdr3_aa: CASSRGTSGNNEQFF
cdr3_nt: TGTGCCAGCAGCCGCGGGACTAGCGGGAACAATGAGCAGTTCTTC

cdr3_length: 15
v_call: TRBV7-2
j_call: TRBJ1-1
d_call: -
clone_size: -
cdr3_aa: CASSLAWGGGTEAFF
cdr3_nt: TGTGCCAGCAGCTTAGCGTGGGGAGGCGGCACTGAAGCTTTCTTT

cdr3_length: 17
v_call: TRBV4-2
j_call: TRBJ2-7
d_call: -
clone_size: many
cdr3_aa: CASSPEPQGGTLYEQYF
cdr3_nt: TGTGCCAGCAGCCCAGAGCCTCAGGGGGGCACCCTCTACGAGCAGTACTTC

cdr3_length: 8
v_call: TRBV20-1
j_call: TRBJ1-2
d_call: -
clone_size: -
cdr3_aa: CSAKSNTF
cdr3_nt: TGCAGTGCTAAGTCCAACACCTTC